Here is one T cell receptor beta chain with its context. Its antigen is undetermined. This CDR3 has 15 residues. Germline CDR1 and CDR2: SEHNR and FQNEAQ (reference sequence). Between the trimmed V and J ends, which lost 3 bases and 3 bases, there was a span of 12 bases. The record originates from a study of shared clonotypes between healthy human individuals. Study-wide results and caveats: Non-shared clonotypes had lower generation probabilities than those shared by all four donors. An effect of sequencing depth on clonotype sharing among donors was expected.

Naive CD8 isolation took CD45RO-negative cells positively selected for CCR7 and excluded terminally differentiated effector memory CD45RA+ cells. Original handling: Filtering differed, since immunoSEQ gave only junction sequences and no quality scores. Sequenced by immunoSEQ multiplex PCR; TCRdb stores in-frame clones only, minus some. Clone size and the V and J calls come from that table; the DNA yielded D and trimming. This sample yields roughly 1,800,000 clones, of which approximately 94% are seen a single time; approximately 1% belongs to the top ten. The chain joins TRBV7-9 to TRBJ1-3; D is perhaps TRBD1 (5 bases). Sequencing was carried out using naive CD8+ T cells sorted from blood. This sequence was found in a man younger than 30 in good health. The DNA of the CDR3 is TGTGCCAGCAGCTTGCTGTCAGGGCTTGGAAACACCATATATTTT. Residues: CASSLLSGLGNTIYF. Full variable domain (rest looked up from reference TRBV7-9 and TRBJ1-3): DTGVSQNPRHKITKRGQNVTFRCDPISEHNRLYWYRQTLGQGPEFLTYFQNEAQLEKSRLLSDRFSAERPKGSFSTLEIQRTEQGDSAMYLCASSLLSGLGNTIYFGEGSWLTVV.